This T cell receptor beta chain stems from a study of cytomegalovirus exposure and HLA in healthy donors. Study outcomes and limitations: The majority of TCR sequences were rare, yet some public TCRs appeared in many donors.

The PCR ran on 60 Vbeta and 13 Jbeta primers. Produced via immunoSEQ multiplex PCR; TCRdb's table is partial and in-frame only. The data show about 190,000 clones, over 70% seen once. Germline-derived CDR1 and CDR2 are SGDLS and YYNGEE. The CDR3 sequence is 12 residues long. The V end was cut by 2 bases, the J end by 7 bases, with 9 bases between. Likely unrecorded immune exposures existed in these nominally healthy donors. With respect to this clone: The antigen is unknown.

The rearrangement joins TRBV9 to TRBJ1-2; perhaps TRBD1 as D (5 bases). What was sequenced was PBMCs. This clonotype was obtained from a woman aged 18-30 years in good health and CMV-seronegative. CDR3 in amino acids: CASSVGPSGYTF. CDR3 bases: TGTGCCAGCAGCGTGGGGCCCTCTGGCTACACCTTC.